Sequencing of this T cell receptor beta chain was carried out in a study of response to subunit inactivated influenza vaccine. The length of the CDR3 is 17 residues. Germline-derived CDR1 and CDR2 are SGHDT and YYEEEE. V was shortened by 4 bases and J by 0 bases, with 17 bases between the two germline ends. TCRdb re-derived calls from the RT-PCR reads in MiXCR, one entry per CDR3 protein. The sample contains some 570,000 distinct CDR3 sequences, approximately 11% of which appear only once. These data were likewise used in another study, on T cells expressing NK-cell markers. That work contributes: With UMIs, 5'RACE template switching was used to make TCR beta cDNA. From sorted CD3+CD56+NKG2C+, CD3+CD56+NKG2C- and CD3+CD56-NKG2C+ T cells came the TCR beta repertoires. A range of 1.0-7.0% of CD8+ T cells consisted of dominant NKG2C+ clonotypes in several donors. Once again these clonotypes came out on top in the CD3+CD56-NKG2C+ fraction of four donors.

The chain links TRBV5-6 to TRBJ2-1, with D maybe TRBD1 (6 bases). This TCR came from a middle-aged man who received an inactivated influenza vaccine. The material sequenced was PBMCs from blood, taken on the day of vaccination. CDR3 sequence (DNA): TGTGCCAGCAGCACACTACCAGGACAGAGCTCCTACAATGAGCAGTTCTTC. Translation: CASSTLPGQSSYNEQFF.